This T cell receptor beta chain appears in the sequencing data of a study of tumor T cells in aggressive B-cell lymphoma. Profiling relied on immunoSEQ multiplex PCR, and the TCRdb table lists in-frame clones only, not all of them. Counted here are about 2,800 clones, roughly 85% occurring once; the ten biggest clones make up approximately 15%. From germline, CDR1 is MDHEN and CDR2 SYDVKM. The CDR3 length is 13 residues. V shed 4 bases and J shed 2 bases, with 9 bases lying between them. The sequencing input was tumor tissue. This receptor was taken from an adult with diffuse large B cell lymphoma. Some clones in this sample may be carry-over from other donors' samples. The chain is built from TRBV28 and TRBJ2-7, with D tentatively TRBD1 (6 bases). CDR3 nucleotide sequence: TGTGCCAGCAGTTGGGGACATCCCTACGAGCAGTACTTC. It translates to CASSWGHPYEQYF.